This passage covers 5 T cell receptor beta chains from one sample sequenced in a study of blood T cell repertoires in COVID-19. TCRdb keeps only in-frame clones here, not all; method: immunoSEQ multiplex PCR. Of more than 25,000 clones listed, around 90% were seen once; the top ten hold approximately 2.8%. Sequencing input: peripheral blood. The source of these receptors is a human donor in a cohort sampled during active COVID-19.

The chain is built from TRBV5-1 and TRBJ1-1; a weak D match, TRBD1 (5 bases). This CDR3 has 9 amino acids. CDR1 is SGHRS, CDR2 YFSETQ, per germline. V was shortened by 10 bases and J by 8 bases, with 9 bases between the two germline ends. The chain's CDR3 is CAGAGEAFF. The CDR3 nucleotides are TGCGCCGGCGCAGGGGAAGCTTTCTTT.

The chain recombines TRBV11-3 with TRBJ2-3; the D gene is possibly TRBD2 (6 bases). Germline V gene sequence: CDR1 SGHNT, CDR2 YENEEA. With 4 bases removed from V and 8 bases from J, the gap between germline ends came to 19 bases. This CDR3 contains 15 residues. CDR3 sequence (DNA): TGTGCCAGCAGCTCGGGGACTGACTCCTCTGCTACGCAGTATTTT. This encodes CASSSGTDSSATQYF.

This chain uses TRBV6-6 with TRBJ1-2, with 7 bases identical to TRBD1. This CDR3 is built from 15 residues. Unmatched junction bases numbered 11, after V lost 7 bases and J lost 3 bases. Per the germline V gene, CDR1 is MNHNY and CDR2 is SVGAGI (reference sequence). CDR3 nucleotides: TGTGCCAGCACCCACCTAGGGGGCGACCACTATGGCTACACCTTC. Its protein product is CASTHLGGDHYGYTF.

The CDR3 loop is CASSSGHSSAYGYTF. The CDR3 nucleotides are TGTGCCAGCAGCTCAGGGCATAGTTCAGCGTATGGCTACACCTTC. V is TRBV7-9 and J is TRBJ1-2, with D maybe TRBD1 (5 bases). CDR1 and CDR2 from the germline V gene are SEHNR and FQNEAQ (reference sequence). The CDR3 length is 15 residues. The germline V and J ends were trimmed by 4 bases and 5 bases, with 17 bases remaining between them.

The chain couples TRBV9 to TRBJ2-2, with D possibly being TRBD2 (6 bases). Germline CDR1 reads SGDLS; CDR2 reads YYNGEE. The CDR3 is made up of 15 amino acids. Trimming took off 3 bases at V and 1 base at J, with 10 bases between the two ends. CDR3 protein: CASSARLGNTGELFF. CDR3 bases: TGTGCCAGCAGCGCCCGACTAGGGAACACCGGGGAGCTGTTTTTT.